This T cell receptor (beta chain) originates from a study of shared clonotypes between healthy human individuals. Study results and limitations: Limitation of the genetic and exposure-history diversity represented came from the few donors.

Concerning this clone: Its specificity is not known. This CDR3 is also generated by other DNA sequences in the sample.

Germline CDR1 and CDR2: SGDLS and YYNGEE. The trim removed 0 bases at V and 1 base at J, leaving 1 base unmatched. The CDR3 is 15 residues long. Every donor, a Caucasian adult, lived in Nashville, Tennessee. Researchers divided each subset's genomic DNA evenly across several immunoSEQ plates. The sorted-subset replicate PCRs were given about 210 ng DNA, which is tens of thousands of T cell genomes. Sequencing used immunoSEQ multiplex PCR; TCRdb keeps in-frame clones, though not all of them. This table holds around 2.3 million clones, around 95% found once. The chain employs TRBV9 and TRBJ2-5, with 9 positions matching TRBD2. Sequencing input: naive CD4+ T cells sorted from blood. This sample's subset: CD45RA+ positively selected. This receptor was obtained from a man aged 18 to 30 in good health. The CDR3 DNA follows: TGTGCCAGCAGCGTAGGACTAGCGGCCCAAGAGACCCAGTACTTC. Residues: CASSVGLAAQETQYF.